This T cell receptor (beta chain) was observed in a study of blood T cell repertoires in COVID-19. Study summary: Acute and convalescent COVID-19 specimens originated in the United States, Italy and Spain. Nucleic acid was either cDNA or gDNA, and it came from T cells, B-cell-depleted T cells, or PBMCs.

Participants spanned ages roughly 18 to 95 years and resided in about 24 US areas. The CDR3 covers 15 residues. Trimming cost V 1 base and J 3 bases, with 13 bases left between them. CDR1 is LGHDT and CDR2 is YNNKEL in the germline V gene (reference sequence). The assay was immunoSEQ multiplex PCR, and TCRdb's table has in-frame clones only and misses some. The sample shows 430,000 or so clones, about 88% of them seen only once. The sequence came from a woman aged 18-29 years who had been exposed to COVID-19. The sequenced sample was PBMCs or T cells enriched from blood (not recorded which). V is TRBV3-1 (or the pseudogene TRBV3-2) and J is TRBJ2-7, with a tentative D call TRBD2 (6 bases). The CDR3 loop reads CASSQAYGGGYEQYF. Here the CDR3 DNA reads TGTGCCAGCAGCCAAGCTTACGGGGGTGGCTACGAGCAGTACTTC.